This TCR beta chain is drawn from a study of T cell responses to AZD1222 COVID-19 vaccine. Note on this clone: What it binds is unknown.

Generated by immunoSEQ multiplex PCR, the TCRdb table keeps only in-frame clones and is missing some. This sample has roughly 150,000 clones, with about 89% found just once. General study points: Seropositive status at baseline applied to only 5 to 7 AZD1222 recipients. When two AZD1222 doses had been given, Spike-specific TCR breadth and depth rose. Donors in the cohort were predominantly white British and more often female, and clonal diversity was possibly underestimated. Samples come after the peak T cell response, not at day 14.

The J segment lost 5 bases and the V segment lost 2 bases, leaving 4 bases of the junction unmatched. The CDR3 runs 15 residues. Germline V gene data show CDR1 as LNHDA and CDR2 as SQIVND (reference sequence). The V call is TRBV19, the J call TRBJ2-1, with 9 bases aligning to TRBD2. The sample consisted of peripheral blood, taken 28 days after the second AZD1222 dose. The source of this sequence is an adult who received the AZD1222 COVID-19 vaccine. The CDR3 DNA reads TGTGCCAGTAGTATACTGGCTAGCGGGGACAATGAGCAGTTCTTC. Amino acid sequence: CASSILASGDNEQFF.